This T cell receptor beta chain was observed in a study of cytomegalovirus exposure and HLA in healthy donors listed by TCRdb under 2017. About the full investigation: An earlier analysis of approximately 640 of the donors reported roughly 270 Gb of sequence data and some 100 million unique TCR beta sequences from 150 million to 200 million T cells. An early release that covered approximately 600 HLA-typed donors contained approximately 300 gigabases of sequencing data and 85 million to 100 million unique TCR sequences. The aim of the study was to test whether cataloging public T cell receptors could identify signatures of past pathogen exposure. To decide whether each TCR beta V gene segment behaved as functional or pseudogenic, an earlier analysis of fewer than 750 of the donors relied on high-throughput TCR beta sequencing. Besides the first cohort of roughly 700 subjects, a separate validation cohort made up of 120 different subjects was used. Both class I and class II loci were covered by HLA typing, at four-digit resolution. The genetic ancestry cluster associated with self-reported Caucasian donors included about four fifths of the 300 to 400 genotyped donors. All discovery cohort repertoires had been generated using a single sequencing platform. Among almost 400 genotyped donors of the cohort, an average of around 240,000 unique TCR beta nucleotide sequences were sequenced per donor, around 20% of them non-productive. In the later analysis, no new phenotypic data were used to find candidate immune exposures; instead, reliance was placed on TCR beta sequences and their occurrence across donors. Genome-wide SNP genotypes for about three fifths of the roughly 700 donors were used in a later genetic analysis, which treated that subset as a discovery cohort. Donor age, sex, ethnicity and CMV serostatus were compiled alongside the repertoire data. A later analysis re-analyzed previously published TCR beta repertoires from several hundred donors and added high-resolution HLA genotyping to study TCR occurrence patterns. Because of strong linkage in the cohort, five DR-DQ haplotypes were treated as single units for association and clustering. The number of donors typed differed by locus, with about 620-630 for A, B, C, DRB1 and DQB1, more than 500 for DQA1, about 610 for DPA1, and 450 to 480 for DPB1. The study used immunosequencing to profile the T cell repertoires of approximately 630 subjects and linked those repertoires to cytomegalovirus serostatus. The study combined high-throughput TCR immunosequencing, statistical association of individual TCRs with disease status, and machine learning to predict cytomegalovirus infection status.

The paper as a whole reports these results and caveats: It was suggested by the authors that the approach could potentially be generalized to other disease states and immunological phenotypes. The only immune exposure information available for the cohort was CMV serostatus. Cytomegalovirus status was reported to be diagnosed by the classifier with high specificity and sensitivity in both the original and validation cohorts. A total of 150 to 200 TCR beta chains were listed by the study as associated with cytomegalovirus. A later genetic analysis reported fewer N-insertions in productive TCRs among donors in an Asian-associated ancestry cluster than the approximately 670-donor mean. Most TCR sequences were observed very rarely across donors, whereas some public TCRs were present in many individuals. The earlier analysis of 587 of the donors excluded fewer than 20 rarely observed V segments, including chromosome 9 orphons, because counts were too low. Most CMV-associated TCR beta chains appeared to be HLA-restricted in a later analysis, and the HLA associations seemed to be driven largely by CMV exposure. This cohort had only TCR beta chains sequenced, and the lack of alpha or paired-chain data limited which features could be detected. Linkage disequilibrium might explain the correlated functional status among segregating V segments, but an unknown experimental factor could not be ruled out. A later analysis associated about 16,000 TCR beta sequences with specific HLA alleles at a false discovery rate of 0.05. A further reported finding was that TCR beta sequences accurately predicted the HLA-A and HLA-B alleles for most subjects in the first cohort. Some IMGT-functional V segments, including TRBV6-2 and TRBV6-3, could not be distinguished by the 87-base-pair reads and were therefore excluded. Roughly uniform sequencing depth across donors was assumed in presence/absence analyses, although this assumption may not hold. A later genetic analysis associated a missense DCLRE1C variant with V-gene and J-gene trimming of TCR beta chains, and an independent cohort replicated the association. In a later analysis, HLA-associated TCR beta chains showed more clonal expansion and lower generation probabilities than non-associated chains that were equally common. In a later analysis, TCR association rates were found to vary across HLA loci, with the most associated TCRs seen for DRB1 alleles and the fewest for HLA-C alleles. According to a later analysis, parvovirus B19, influenza, CMV and Epstein-Barr virus appeared linked to several top co-occurrence clusters. A few of the identified cytomegalovirus-associated TCR beta chains were confirmed in vitro to be specific for cytomegalovirus antigens. Because some donors lacked HLA typing at each locus, the association tests relied only on the typed subset. Assigning TCR associations to individual alleles was difficult when HLA alleles, especially DR and DQ, strongly co-occurred. In an earlier analysis of more than 500 of the donors, most TCR beta V segments appeared in productive rearrangements about 90% or about 30% of the time, broadly matching IMGT annotations. The sequencing pipeline was judged likely to have produced a cluster of highly shared sequence variants as a technical artifact.

Remarks on this clone: The target of this receptor is not known. Per-nucleotide qualities are absent, and no much larger clonotype sits a single base away.

In total, about 650 healthy bone marrow donors made up the cohort. Cohort members were all nominally healthy when sampled, although unrecorded immune exposures were likely present. The donor tested CMV seropositive and was one of the 289 seropositive cohort members. A peripheral blood sample was provided by each donor, and peripheral blood mononuclear cells were used for TCR beta sequencing. Genomic DNA extraction from the blood cell samples was performed with the Qiagen DNeasy Blood Extraction Kit. Via the germline V gene, CDR1 is WSHSY and CDR2 SAAADI. The CDR3 has 16 amino acids, counting the end cysteine and phenylalanine. The only DNA kept is the CDR3, 48 bases in frame from the first base. At the junction V is shortened by 3 bases and J by 5 bases; bases outside the gene matches: 11. The method behind the library was the immunoSEQ multiplex PCR assay. For the multiplex PCR, a mixture combining 60 forward primers for TCR Vbeta segments and 13 reverse primers for TCR Jbeta segments was used. The CDR3 region of rearranged TCR beta genes was amplified from genomic DNA by a multiplex PCR assay. Amplified TCR beta libraries were sequenced as 87-base-pair reads on the Illumina HiSeq System. Per the original workflow: Across the 500 to 750 repertoires, a later analysis counted 78 million or so unique TCR beta chains, approximately 10 million of which were shared by at least two donors. A nearest-neighbor algorithm error-corrected the raw reads and collapsed the reads into unique sequences, merging closely related sequences to remove PCR and sequencing errors. To assign V, D and J gene segments, CDR3 sequences were aligned to IMGT reference sequences. For a sequence to be retained, at least a six-nucleotide match to both a V gene segment and a J gene segment was required. A rearrangement was called productive if the CDR3 had no stop codons and remained in frame with V and J, and every other rearrangement was called non-productive. CDR3 was defined according to IMGT convention as the region running from the second conserved V-encoded cysteine to the conserved J-encoded phenylalanine. The earlier analysis of roughly 590 of the donors excluded sequences that lacked an unambiguous match to a single V gene segment. In an earlier analysis of approximately 500 of the donors, a V segment was called functional when productive rearrangements were above 56.7%, and segregating when the standard deviation between donors exceeded 5%. A statistical classification framework was built for diagnosing cytomegalovirus status from the catalog of TCR beta chain sequences. In a later analysis, TCR nucleotide sequences were compared against IMGT/GENE-DB human TR gene sequences so that V and J genes could be assigned. In a later analysis, CDR3 sequences and most-parsimonious VDJ recombination scenarios were assigned using the TCRdist pipeline. In a later analysis, each TCR beta chain was defined by its CDR3 amino acid sequence together with its V-gene family, and reads without a unique V-gene family were excluded. A later analysis removed several hundred highly shared, low-generation-probability nucleotide sequences to deal with suspected cross-contamination and a sequencing artifact. A later analysis calculated a clonal expansion index for each public chain from normalized within-repertoire ranks of inferred template counts. A later analysis computed generation probabilities with a VDJ recombination model fitted to out-of-frame rearrangements, and checked the results against IGoR. In a later analysis, hypergeometric tests were used to score TCR-TCR, TCR-HLA and TCR-CMV co-occurrence, with a repertoire-size bias correction applied to TCR pairs. To estimate false discovery rates, a later analysis permuted the HLA or CMV assignments 20 times. A later analysis grouped co-occurring TCRs with DBSCAN, adding TCRdist sequence similarity when clustering within HLA-allele-positive subsets. Repertoires with fewer than 30,000 or more than 120,000 public chains, plus five repertoires with anomalous nucleotide sharing, were excluded from co-occurrence clustering. TCRdb re-hosts the immuneACCESS table, in-frame sequences only. Its copies lack some clones; in the studies checked, an unresolved V gene accounts for under half of them, and the cause for the rest is not known. V and J calls and clone size are those listed in that table; D and trimming were worked out from the DNA. For this sample there are some 97,000 clones; approximately 70% appear just once. Over 4% of the sample is taken by the ten largest.

The sequence was obtained from a woman between 18 and 29 years old in good health and CMV-seropositive. The receptor chain draws on TRBV10-2 and TRBJ1-1, and 8 bases in between align with TRBD1. Material: PBMCs. CDR3 loop: CASSDGQGAFRTEAFF. DNA sequence: TGCGCCAGCAGTGACGGCCAGGGGGCGTTTCGGACTGAAGCTTTCTTT.